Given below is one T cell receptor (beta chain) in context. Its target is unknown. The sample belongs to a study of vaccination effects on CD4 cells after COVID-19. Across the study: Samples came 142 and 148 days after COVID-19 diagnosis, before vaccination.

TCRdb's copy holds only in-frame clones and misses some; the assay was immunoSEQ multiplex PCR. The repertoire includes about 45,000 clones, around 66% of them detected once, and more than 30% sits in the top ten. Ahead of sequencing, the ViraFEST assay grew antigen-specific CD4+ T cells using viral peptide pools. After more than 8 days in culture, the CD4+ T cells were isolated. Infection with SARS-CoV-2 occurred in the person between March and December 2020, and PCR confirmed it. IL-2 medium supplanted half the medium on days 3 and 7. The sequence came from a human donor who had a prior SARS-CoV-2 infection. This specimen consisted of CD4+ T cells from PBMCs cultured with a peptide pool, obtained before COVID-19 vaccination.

The CDR3 region has the DNA TGTGCCAGCAGCGTAGCGGAGGGGGCTAGCACAGATACGCAGTATTTT. Its protein is CASSVAEGASTDTQYF. V is TRBV9 and J is TRBJ2-3, with D perhaps matching TRBD1 (7 bases). CDR3 length: 16 residues. Germline V CDR1 and CDR2: SGDLS, YYNGEE. The V gene lost 0 bases and the J gene lost 0 bases, with 11 bases spanning the gap. Full variable domain (remainder filled in from reference TRBV9 and TRBJ2-3): DSGVTQTPKHLITATGQRVTLRCSPRSGDLSVYWYQQSLDQGLQFLIQYYNGEERAKGNILERFSAQQFPDLHSELNLSSLELGDSALYFCASSVAEGASTDTQYFGPGTRLTVL.